This T cell receptor beta chain came from a study of regulatory T cells in long-lasting Graves disease. This CDR3 is built from 17 residues. From germline, CDR1 is LGHDT and CDR2 YNNKEL (reference sequence). Time point reported: newly diagnosed GD, antithyroid drugs for less than 3 months. Construction of the TCR library relied on RNA isolated from PBMCs. Researchers made TCR beta libraries by using iRepertoire HTBI primers and running Arm-PCR on CDR3 regions. Using its own MiXCR run on the multiplex PCR reads, TCRdb lists one record per CDR3 protein. The profile shows roughly 510,000 distinct CDR3 sequences, about 16% of them singletons. The same sample was also used in a study of T cells in Graves' hyperthyroidism and ophthalmopathy. That source reports: An initial round of RT-PCR targeting the TCR CDR3 relied on the HTBI primer set.

The sequence derives from a man aged 18 to 30 with Graves disease. Material: peripheral blood mononuclear cells (PBMCs), obtained at new diagnosis, from a patient treated with antithyroid drugs. V usage is TRBV3-1 and J usage is TRBJ2-1, with D maybe TRBD1 (6 bases). Near its end, the DNA agrees better with TRBJ2-5, so the J call may be wrong. CDR3 loop: CASSQEHRETTGETQYF. The CDR3 DNA is TGTGCCAGCAGCCAAGAACACAGGGAGACTACCGGGGAGACCCAGTACTTC.